This entry is about one TCR beta chain. Its antigen is undetermined. The repertoire was sequenced with immunoSEQ multiplex PCR; TCRdb's copy has only in-frame clones and lacks some. Of some 630,000 clones listed, about 96% are singletons. Cells designated naive CD8 were CD45RO-negative and were positively selected for CCR7, with terminally differentiated effector memory CD45RA+ cells excluded. The V and J ends lost 0 bases and 2 bases, in that order; junction bases with no gene match: 4. The CDR3 totals 16 residues. The germline V gene has CDR1 MGHRA and CDR2 YSYEKL. The data belong to a study of shared clonotypes between healthy human individuals. Study conclusions and caveats: The authors sampled blood alone, and tissue repertoires likely differ. Generally, estimated richness proved larger in naive subsets than it did in memory subsets. Sequencing depth was a factor that was expected to affect clonotype sharing among donors.

V and J are TRBV4-1 and TRBJ2-1; TRBD2 agrees at 7 bases. The sample was naive CD8+ T cells sorted from blood. The clonotype comes from a woman younger than 45 in good health. This CDR3 is CASSQDPSGAYNEQFF. The DNA of the CDR3 is TGCGCCAGCAGCCAAGATCCGAGCGGGGCCTACAATGAGCAGTTCTTC.